Included here is one TCR beta chain sequence, with context. The data derive from a study of technical replicates of blood from several donors. Assay used: immunoSEQ multiplex PCR; TCRdb lists only in-frame clones, some missing. The table records about 70,000 clones, just under 95% of them present only once. V lost 7 bases and J 3 bases, leaving 12 bases between the germline ends. From germline, CDR1 is SNHLY and CDR2 FYNNEI. This CDR3 has 13 amino acids. The source of this sequence is a human donor in good health. This chain joins TRBV2 and TRBJ2-5; D is undetermined. The material sequenced was T cells isolated from PBMCs. CDR3 sequence: CASTVDTEETQYF. The CDR3 region has the DNA TGTGCCAGCACCGTAGACACGGAAGAGACCCAGTACTTC.